This entry lists 7 T cell receptor beta chains sequenced from one sample in a study of response to subunit inactivated influenza vaccine. Using its own MiXCR run on the RT-PCR reads, TCRdb lists one record per CDR3 protein. The sample holds 500,000 to 600,000 distinct CDR3 sequences, 16% seen once. This material consisted of CD4+ T cells sorted from PBMCs, taken around 25 months after vaccination. The receptors shown here come from a man aged 45 to 75 who received an inactivated influenza vaccine.

The V call is TRBV5-1, the J call TRBJ2-2; 8 bases are shared with TRBD2. CDR1 and CDR2 (germline): SGHRS, YFSETQ. This CDR3 contains 18 residues. V lost 1 base and J lost 3; bases outside the gene matches: 11. The CDR3 region has the DNA TGCGCCAGCAGCTTGACTTTTCGGGGGGGCGTGGACACCGGGGAGCTGTTTTTT. Its translation is CASSLTFRGGVDTGELFF.

This chain joins TRBV7-9 and TRBJ2-5; unclear D gene. Trimming removed 3 bases from V and 7 bases from J, with 15 bases in between. This CDR3 contains 14 residues. CDR1 SEHNR and CDR2 FQNEAQ come from the germline V gene (reference sequence). The CDR3 region has the DNA TGTGCCAGCAGCTTGGGTCATAAAGGGCCGACCCAGTACTTC. Encoded protein: CASSLGHKGPTQYF.

This clonotype was counted a few times. The chain uses TRBV6-1 and TRBJ2-7, with a tentative D call TRBD1 (5 bases). Germline CDR1 MNHNS, CDR2 SASEGT. Trimming removed 7 bases at V and 7 bases at J, with 17 bases between. The length of the CDR3 is 13 residues. As DNA, the CDR3 is TGTGCCAGCACCGTACCAGGGCCAAGGGAGCAGTACTTC. Protein product: CASTVPGPREQYF.

The chain has TRBV27 and TRBJ1-6, with a tentative D call TRBD1 (5 bases). This CDR3 region has 16 residues. Germline CDR1 reads MNHEY; CDR2 reads SMNVEV (reference sequence). V lost 6 bases and J lost 0, with 12 bases in between. The CDR3 DNA sequence: TGTGCCAGCAGCCTTAGACAGAGCTCCTATAATTCACCCCTCCACTTT. Its protein product is CASSLRQSSYNSPLHF.

Points on this clonotype: At one of its ends the junction is not consistent with the germline gene, which may arise from a read error. In nucleotides, the CDR3 is TGTGCTAGCAGCCCTAGGACTAGCCGTAACACCGGGGAGCTGTTTTTT. This gives the protein CASSPRTSRNTGELFF. The chain has TRBV7-7 and TRBJ2-2; 8 bases are shared with TRBD2. The germline V gene has CDR1 SSHAT and CDR2 FNYEAQ (reference sequence). The CDR3 extends over 16 amino acids.

This chain links TRBV12-3 or TRBV12-4 with TRBJ2-7; D uncertain. The CDR3 has 11 residues. V was shortened by 5 bases and J by 4 bases, with 6 bases between the two germline ends. CDR3 bases: TGTGCCAGCAGTCTTAAATACGAGCAGTACTTC. As protein: CASSLKYEQYF.

The chain joins TRBV3-1 to TRBJ2-2; 9 bases agree with TRBD2. The germline gives CDR1 LGHDT, CDR2 YNNKEL (reference sequence). The length of the CDR3 is 15 residues. V lost 5 bases to trimming and J lost 3 bases; unmatched junction nucleotides: 4. The chain's CDR3 is CASSFAGGHTGELFF. CDR3 nucleotides: TGTGCCAGCAGCTTCGCGGGGGGGCACACCGGGGAGCTGTTTTTT.